The 17 T cell receptor beta chains given below trace back to one sample, sequenced in a study of shared clonotypes between healthy human individuals. Repertoires were generated with immunoSEQ multiplex PCR, while TCRdb's copy carries only in-frame clones and drops some. The sample has around 2.1 million clones; roughly 91% are singletons. The naive CD8 population came from CD45RO-negative cells selected for CCR7, without terminally differentiated effector memory CD45RA+ cells. Sequencing input: naive CD8+ T cells from PBMCs. The source is a man younger than 35 in good health. Some clones in this sample may be carry-over from other donors' samples.

V usage is TRBV29-1 and J usage is TRBJ2-1; D gene uncertain. This CDR3 comprises 14 residues. V dropped 3 bases and J dropped 4 bases, with 13 bases sitting between them. Germline lookup yields CDR1 SQVTM and CDR2 ANQGSEA. The DNA for the CDR3 is TGCAGCGTTGAGCGGCGAATGCTTTACAATGAGCAGTTCTTC. Translating gives CSVERRMLYNEQFF.

This rearrangement joins TRBV29-1 to TRBJ2-7; possible D gene TRBD2, 5 bases. This CDR3 is 13 amino acids long. CDR1 SQVTM and CDR2 ANQGSEA come from the germline V gene. V was clipped by 4 bases and J by 4 bases, with 14 bases between them. The CDR3 sequence is CSVGWTGLYEQYF. The CDR3 nucleotides read TGCAGCGTTGGCTGGACGGGGTTGTACGAGCAGTACTTC.

J is TRBJ2-7 and V is TRBV6-1, with unresolved D. The V gene's germline CDR1 is MNHNS and CDR2 SASEGT. The length of the CDR3 is 15 residues. Trimming cost V 0 bases and J 0 bases, with 9 bases left between them. CDR3 in amino acids: CASSEAARVSYEQYF. CDR3 nucleotide sequence: TGTGCCAGCAGTGAAGCGGCTAGGGTCTCCTACGAGCAGTACTTC.

The chain uses TRBV9 and TRBJ2-7; 10 nucleotides match TRBD1. The CDR3 is 15 amino acids. V lost 5 bases to trimming and J lost 3 bases; unmatched junction nucleotides: 8. Germline V gene sequence: CDR1 SGDLS, CDR2 YYNGEE. CDR3 DNA sequence: TGTGCCAGCAGTGGGGGACAGGGGCCATTCTACGAGCAGTACTTC. It codes for CASSGGQGPFYEQYF.

The chain combines TRBV28 with TRBJ2-1; either TRBD1 or TRBD2 may supply D (5 bases each). CDR3 length: 15 residues. Per germline, CDR1 MDHEN and CDR2 SYDVKM. The V and J ends lost 5 bases and 5 bases respectively, with 16 bases between them. As DNA, the CDR3 is TGTGCCAGCAGTCTACCTCCGGGACCACACAATGAGCAGTTCTTC. This sequence encodes CASSLPPGPHNEQFF.

V and J are TRBV9 and TRBJ2-7; TRBD2 matches at 15 bases. This CDR3 has 15 amino acids. The junction had 3 bases not matched to a gene; V was cut back by 4 bases and J by 4 bases. Germline loops: CDR1 SGDLS, CDR2 YYNGEE. CDR3 coding DNA: TGTGCCAGCAGCCGGACTAGCGGGAGGGTATACGAGCAGTACTTC. Its protein product is CASSRTSGRVYEQYF.

This clone was seen only a few times. The chain uses TRBV4-2 and TRBJ1-1; D might be TRBD1 (6 bases). There are 14 residues in the CDR3. The germline V gene has CDR1 LGHNA and CDR2 YNFKEQ. V lost 4 bases, J lost 3 bases, and 12 bases lay in between. This chain's CDR3 is CASSPQGFDTEAFF. The CDR3 DNA sequence: TGTGCCAGCAGCCCACAGGGTTTCGACACTGAAGCTTTCTTT.

This sequence joins TRBV9 and TRBJ2-7; 8 bases agree with TRBD1. The CDR3 extends over 15 amino acids. J lost 5 bases, V lost 1 base, and 8 bases had no gene match. CDR1 is SGDLS and CDR2 is YYNGEE in the germline V gene. In nucleotides, the CDR3 is TGTGCCAGCAGCGTATTAGGACAGGGATTTGACGAGCAGTACTTC. Protein: CASSVLGQGFDEQYF.

The chain carries TRBV28 and TRBJ2-5; D gene unclear. The germline V gene encodes CDR1 MDHEN and CDR2 SYDVKM. The CDR3 covers 16 residues. The V end lost 6 bases, the J end lost 0 bases, and 17 bases lay between the germline ends. The CDR3 sequence: CASSPRGRWYQETQYF. The CDR3 DNA is TGTGCCAGCAGCCCCCGCGGACGGTGGTACCAAGAGACCCAGTACTTC.

This sequence joins TRBV5-1 and TRBJ1-2; D may be TRBD1 (5 bases). V was pared by 1 base and J by 0 bases, with 7 bases between. Germline values: CDR1 SGHRS, CDR2 YFSETQ. This CDR3 spans 14 amino acids. CDR3 sequence (DNA): TGCGCCAGCAGCTTGAGGGGTTCTAACTATGGCTACACCTTC. Translated, it gives CASSLRGSNYGYTF.

This rearrangement joins TRBV7-2 to TRBJ2-5, with TRBD2 matching over 8 bases. The CDR3 covers 17 residues. Germline trimming cut 3 bases from V and 0 bases from J; bases unmatched to any gene: 9. Germline V CDR1 and CDR2: SGHTA, FQGNSA. CDR3 nucleotide sequence: TGTGCCAGCAGCTTTTACTTAGCGGGAACCCACCAAGAGACCCAGTACTTC. This sequence encodes CASSFYLAGTHQETQYF.

The rearrangement uses TRBV6-1 and TRBJ1-2, with D unclear. The CDR3 spans 10 residues. V was trimmed by 6 bases and J by 7 bases, leaving 6 bases between them. Germline V lookup: CDR1 MNHNS, CDR2 SASEGT. CDR3 region: CASRYSGYTF. For the CDR3, the DNA is TGTGCCAGCAGATATAGTGGCTACACCTTC.

V and J are TRBV5-4 and TRBJ1-4; 9 bases align to TRBD1. Germline loops: CDR1 SGHNT, CDR2 YYREEE (reference sequence). The CDR3 has 15 amino acids. Trimming removed 0 bases from V and 7 bases from J; junction bases left unmatched: 4. The CDR3 sequence is CASSLGTGVGEKLFF. CDR3 sequence (DNA): TGTGCCAGCAGCTTGGGGACAGGGGTGGGTGAAAAACTGTTTTTT.

The J gene is TRBJ1-5, the V gene TRBV27, with D uncertain. V lost 3 bases and J lost 7, with 10 bases in between. This CDR3 contains 13 residues. CDR1 is MNHEY, CDR2 SMNVEV, per germline (reference sequence). The CDR3 region has the DNA TGTGCCAGCAGTTTCGCAGGTTTACAGCCCCAGCATTTT. Its translation: CASSFAGLQPQHF.

The chain links TRBV9 to TRBJ2-1, with 8 bases lining up with TRBD1. From germline, CDR1 is SGDLS and CDR2 YYNGEE. With V trimmed by 3 bases and J by 3 bases, 14 bases remained unmatched. The CDR3 totals 18 residues. CDR3 coding DNA: TGTGCCAGCAGCGGACTAGGGCAGGGGACAGGAAGCTACAATGAGCAGTTCTTC. This translates into CASSGLGQGTGSYNEQFF.

The CDR3 DNA reads TGTGCCAGCAGCTTGGCCGGTGAAGCTTTCTTT. This encodes CASSLAGEAFF. The chain couples TRBV5-4 to TRBJ1-1; D is undetermined. V shed 0 bases and J shed 7 bases, with 4 bases lying between them. Germline lookup yields CDR1 SGHNT and CDR2 YYREEE (reference sequence). This CDR3 is built from 11 residues. Looking up the rest from reference TRBV5-4 and TRBJ1-1 gives the full variable domain: ETGVTQSPTHLIKTRGQQVTLRCSSQSGHNTVSWYQQALGQGPQFIFQYYREEENGRGNFPPRFSGLQFPNYSSELNVNALELDDSALYLCASSLAGEAFFGQGTRLTVV.

The chain links TRBV9 to TRBJ2-1; D remains unclear. The CDR3 is made up of 15 amino acids. Per the germline V gene, CDR1 is SGDLS and CDR2 is YYNGEE. The V gene lost 2 bases and the J gene lost 1 base, with 10 bases spanning the gap. CDR3 protein: CASSVLGLSYNEQFF. The CDR3, as DNA: TGTGCCAGCAGCGTTTTAGGGCTGTCCTACAATGAGCAGTTCTTC.